This T cell receptor (beta chain) was identified in a study of T cell repertoires in cytomegalovirus infection. On the study more broadly: Indicated by public TCR beta signatures were CMV infection and matching HLA type. Study-level points and caveats: Predominance within the ex vivo response was attributable to HLA-C-restricted CMV-specific TCR beta clonotypes. Individuals carrying CMV plus the relevant HLA were identified by cumulative frequency of public TCR beta families.

The CDR3 length is 12 residues. V lost 6 bases, J lost 2 bases, and 8 bases lay in between. This clonotype was counted a few times. What it binds is unknown. TCRdb used MiXCR to reprocess the reads, holding one entry per CDR3 protein. The sample lists 150,000 to 160,000 distinct CDR3 sequences; roughly a quarter were seen once. Input material: PBMCs. The clonotype originates from a human donor in good health (CMV status not recorded). Some clones in this sample may be carry-over from other donors' samples. The chain recombines TRBV12-3 or TRBV12-4 with TRBJ2-7; D is possibly TRBD1 (5 bases). The CDR3 reads CASRDKTYEQYF. In DNA, the CDR3 is TGTGCCAGCAGGGACAAAACCTACGAGCAGTACTTC.